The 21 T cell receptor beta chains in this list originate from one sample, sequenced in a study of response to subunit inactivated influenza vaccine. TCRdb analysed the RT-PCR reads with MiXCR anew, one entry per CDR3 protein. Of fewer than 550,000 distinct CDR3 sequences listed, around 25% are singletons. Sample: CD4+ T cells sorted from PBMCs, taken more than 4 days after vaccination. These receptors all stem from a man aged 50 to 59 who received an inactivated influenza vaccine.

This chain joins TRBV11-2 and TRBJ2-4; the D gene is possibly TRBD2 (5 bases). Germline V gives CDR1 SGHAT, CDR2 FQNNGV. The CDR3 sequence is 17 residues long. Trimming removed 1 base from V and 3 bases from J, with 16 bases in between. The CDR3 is CASSLVWASSGKNIQYF. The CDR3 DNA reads TGTGCCAGCAGCTTAGTGTGGGCTAGCTCCGGCAAAAACATTCAGTACTTC.

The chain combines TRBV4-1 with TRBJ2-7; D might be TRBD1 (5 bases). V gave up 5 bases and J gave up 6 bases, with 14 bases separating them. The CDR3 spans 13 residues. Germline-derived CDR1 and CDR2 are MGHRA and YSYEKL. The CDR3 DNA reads TGCGCCAGCAGCTACGATCAGGGCCGCGAGCAGTACTTC. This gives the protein CASSYDQGREQYF.

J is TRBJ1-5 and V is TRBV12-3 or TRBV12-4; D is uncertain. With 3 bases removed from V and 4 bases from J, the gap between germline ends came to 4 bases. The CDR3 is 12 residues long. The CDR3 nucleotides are TGTGCCAGCAGTTTCGAAAATCAGCCCCAGCATTTT. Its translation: CASSFENQPQHF.

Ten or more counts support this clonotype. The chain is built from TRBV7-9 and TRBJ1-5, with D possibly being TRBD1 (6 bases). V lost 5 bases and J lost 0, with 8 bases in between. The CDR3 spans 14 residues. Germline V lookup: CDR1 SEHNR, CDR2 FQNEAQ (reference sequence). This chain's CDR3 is CASSQDSSNQPQHF. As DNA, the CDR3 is TGTGCCAGCAGCCAGGACAGTAGCAATCAGCCCCAGCATTTT. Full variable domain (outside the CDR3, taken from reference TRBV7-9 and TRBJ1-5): DTGVSQNPRHKITKRGQNVTFRCDPISEHNRLYWYRQTLGQGPEFLTYFQNEAQLEKSRLLSDRFSAERPKGSFSTLEIQRTEQGDSAMYLCASSQDSSNQPQHFGDGTRLSIL.

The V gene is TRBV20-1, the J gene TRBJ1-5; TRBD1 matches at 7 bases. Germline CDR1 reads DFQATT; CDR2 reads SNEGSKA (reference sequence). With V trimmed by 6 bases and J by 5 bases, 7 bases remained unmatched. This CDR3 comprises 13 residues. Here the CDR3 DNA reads TGCAGTGCACCGACAGGGAGAGATCAGCCCCAGCATTTT. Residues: CSAPTGRDQPQHF.

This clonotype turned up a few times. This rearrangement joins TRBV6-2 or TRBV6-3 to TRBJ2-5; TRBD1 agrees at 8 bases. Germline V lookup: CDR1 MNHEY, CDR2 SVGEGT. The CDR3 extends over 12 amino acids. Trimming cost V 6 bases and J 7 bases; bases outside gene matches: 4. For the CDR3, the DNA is TGTGCCAGCAGGACAGGGGCGGGGACCCAGTACTTC. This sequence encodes CASRTGAGTQYF.

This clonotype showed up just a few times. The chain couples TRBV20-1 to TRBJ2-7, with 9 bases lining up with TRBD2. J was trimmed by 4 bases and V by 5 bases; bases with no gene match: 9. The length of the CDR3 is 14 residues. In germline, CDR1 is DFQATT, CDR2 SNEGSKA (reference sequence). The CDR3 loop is CSAPIAGANYEQYF. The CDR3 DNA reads TGCAGTGCTCCGATAGCGGGGGCAAATTACGAGCAGTACTTC.

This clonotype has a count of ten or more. In nucleotides, the CDR3 is TGTGCCAGCAGTTCCCAGGGCGGCTATGGCTACACCTTC. Its translation: CASSSQGGYGYTF. V gene TRBV12-3 or TRBV12-4 combines with J gene TRBJ1-2; D may be TRBD1 (5 bases). V lost 4 bases and J lost 4, with 10 bases in between. CDR3 length equals 13 residues.

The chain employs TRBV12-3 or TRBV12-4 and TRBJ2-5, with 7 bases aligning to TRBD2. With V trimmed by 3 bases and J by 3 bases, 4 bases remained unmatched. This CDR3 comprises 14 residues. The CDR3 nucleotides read TGTGCCAGCAGTTTTCGGACTAGTGAAGAGACCCAGTACTTC. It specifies CASSFRTSEETQYF.

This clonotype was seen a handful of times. DNA of the CDR3: TGCGCCAGCAGTCAAAAAGGGGATACGCAGTATTTT. Protein sequence: CASSQKGDTQYF. V usage is TRBV5-1 and J usage is TRBJ2-3; D unclear. CDR3 length: 12 amino acids. CDR1 and CDR2 from the germline V gene are SGHRS and YFSETQ. Between the trimmed V and J ends, which lost 5 bases and 6 bases, there was a span of 10 bases. Combining the CDR3 with reference TRBV5-1 and TRBJ2-3 gives the whole variable domain KAGVTQTPRYLIKTRGQQVTLSCSPISGHRSVSWYQQTPGQGLQFLFEYFSETQRNKGNFPGRFSGRQFSNSRSEMNVSTLELGDSALYLCASSQKGDTQYFGPGTRLTVL.

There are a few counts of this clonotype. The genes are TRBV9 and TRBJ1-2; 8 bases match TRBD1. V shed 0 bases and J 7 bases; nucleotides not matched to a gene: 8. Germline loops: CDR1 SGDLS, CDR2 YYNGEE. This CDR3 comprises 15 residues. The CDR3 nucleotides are TGTGCCAGCAGCGTAGAAGGGACAGGACTTCGTGGCTACACCTTC. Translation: CASSVEGTGLRGYTF.

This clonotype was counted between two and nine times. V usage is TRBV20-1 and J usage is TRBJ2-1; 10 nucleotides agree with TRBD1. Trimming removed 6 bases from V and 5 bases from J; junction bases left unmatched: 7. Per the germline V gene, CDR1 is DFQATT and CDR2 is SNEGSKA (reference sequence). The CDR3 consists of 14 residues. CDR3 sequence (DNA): TGCAGTGCCCGACAGGGGGCGAAAAACAATGAGCAGTTCTTC. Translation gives CSARQGAKNNEQFF.

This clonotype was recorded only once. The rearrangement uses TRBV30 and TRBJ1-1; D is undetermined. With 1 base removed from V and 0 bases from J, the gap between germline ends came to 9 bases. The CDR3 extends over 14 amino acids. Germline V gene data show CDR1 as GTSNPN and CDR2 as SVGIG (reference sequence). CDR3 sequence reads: CAWSEGAMNTEAFF. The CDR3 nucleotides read TGTGCCTGGAGTGAGGGAGCTATGAACACTGAAGCTTTCTTT. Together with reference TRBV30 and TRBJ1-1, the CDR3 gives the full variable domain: SQTIHQWPATLVQPVGSPLSLECTVEGTSNPNLYWYRQAAGRGLQLLFYSVGIGQISSEVPQNLSASRPQDRQFILSSKKLLLSDSGFYLCAWSEGAMNTEAFFGQGTRLTVV.

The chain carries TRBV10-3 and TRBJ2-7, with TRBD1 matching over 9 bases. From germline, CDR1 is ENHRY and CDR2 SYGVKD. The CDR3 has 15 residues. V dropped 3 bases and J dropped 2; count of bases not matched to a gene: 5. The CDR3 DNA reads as TGTGCCATCAGTGATAGTAGACAGGGGGCCTACGAGCAGTACTTC. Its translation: CAISDSRQGAYEQYF.

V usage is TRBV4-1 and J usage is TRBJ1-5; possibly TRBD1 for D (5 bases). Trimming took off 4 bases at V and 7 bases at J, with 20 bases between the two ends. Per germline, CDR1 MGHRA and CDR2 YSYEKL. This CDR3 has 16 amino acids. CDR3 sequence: CASSRSGGGIGQPQHF. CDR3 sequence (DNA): TGCGCCAGCAGCCGTTCGGGGGGGGGTATAGGCCAGCCCCAGCATTTT.

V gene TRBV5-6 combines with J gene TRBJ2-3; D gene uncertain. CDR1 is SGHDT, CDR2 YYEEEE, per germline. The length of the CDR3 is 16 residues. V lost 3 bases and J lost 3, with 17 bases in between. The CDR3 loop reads CASSSPHRWDTDTQYF. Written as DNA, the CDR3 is TGTGCCAGCAGCTCGCCCCATCGGTGGGATACAGATACGCAGTATTTT. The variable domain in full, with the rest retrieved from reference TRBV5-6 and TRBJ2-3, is DAGVTQSPTHLIKTRGQQVTLRCSPKSGHDTVSWYQQALGQGPQFIFQYYEEEERQRGNFPDRFSGHQFPNYSSELNVNALLLGDSALYLCASSSPHRWDTDTQYFGPGTRLTVL.

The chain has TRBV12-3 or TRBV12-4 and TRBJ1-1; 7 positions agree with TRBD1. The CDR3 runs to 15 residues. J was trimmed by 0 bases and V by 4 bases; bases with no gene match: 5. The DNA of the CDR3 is TGTGCCAGCAGTTCGGGACAGTTGCTGAACACTGAAGCTTTCTTT. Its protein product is CASSSGQLLNTEAFF.

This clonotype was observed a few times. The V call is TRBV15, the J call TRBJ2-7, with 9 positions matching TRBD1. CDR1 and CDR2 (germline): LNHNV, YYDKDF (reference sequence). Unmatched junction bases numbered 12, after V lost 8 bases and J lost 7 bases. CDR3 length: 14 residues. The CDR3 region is CATQPGQGSGEQYF. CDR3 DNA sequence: TGTGCCACCCAGCCGGGACAGGGATCGGGGGAGCAGTACTTC.

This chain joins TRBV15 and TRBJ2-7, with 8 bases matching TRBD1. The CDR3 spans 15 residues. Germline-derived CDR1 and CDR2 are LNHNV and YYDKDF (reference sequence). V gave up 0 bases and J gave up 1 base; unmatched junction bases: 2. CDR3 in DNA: TGTGCCACCAGCAGAGACAGGGGGCAGTCCTACGAGCAGTACTTC. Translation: CATSRDRGQSYEQYF.

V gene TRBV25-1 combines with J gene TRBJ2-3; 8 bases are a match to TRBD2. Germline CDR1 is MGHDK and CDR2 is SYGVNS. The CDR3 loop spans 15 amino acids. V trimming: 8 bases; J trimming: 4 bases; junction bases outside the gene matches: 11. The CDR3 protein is CASRSGRGAADTQYF. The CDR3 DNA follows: TGTGCCAGCCGGTCGGGGCGGGGGGCAGCAGATACGCAGTATTTT. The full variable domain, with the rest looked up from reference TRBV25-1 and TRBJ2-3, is EADIYQTPRYLVIGTGKKITLECSQTMGHDKMYWYQQDPGMELHLIHYSYGVNSTEKGDLSSESTVSRIRTEHFPLTLESARPSHTSQYLCASRSGRGAADTQYFGPGTRLTVL.

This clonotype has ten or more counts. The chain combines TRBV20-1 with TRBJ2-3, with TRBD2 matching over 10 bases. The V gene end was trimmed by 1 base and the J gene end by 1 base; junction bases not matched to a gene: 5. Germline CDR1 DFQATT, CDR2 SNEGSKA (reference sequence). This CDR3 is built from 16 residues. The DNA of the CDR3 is TGCAGTGCTAGAGTGGCAACTAGCGGGGGCACAGATACGCAGTATTTT. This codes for CSARVATSGGTDTQYF.